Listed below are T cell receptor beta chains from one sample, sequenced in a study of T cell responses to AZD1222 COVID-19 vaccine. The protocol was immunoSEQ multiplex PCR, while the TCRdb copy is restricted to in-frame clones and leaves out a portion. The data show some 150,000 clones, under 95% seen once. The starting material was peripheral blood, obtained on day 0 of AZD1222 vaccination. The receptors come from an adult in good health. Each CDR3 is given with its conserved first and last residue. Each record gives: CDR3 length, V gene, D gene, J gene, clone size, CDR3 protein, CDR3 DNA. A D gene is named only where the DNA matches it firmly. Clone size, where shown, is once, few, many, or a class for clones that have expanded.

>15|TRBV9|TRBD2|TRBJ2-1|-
CASSPRLAVSNEQFF
TGTGCCAGCAGCCCCCGGCTAGCGGTTTCCAATGAGCAGTTCTTC
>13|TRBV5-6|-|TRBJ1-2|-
CASSLDRTRGYTF
TGTGCCAGCAGCCTAGACAGGACTCGAGGCTACACCTTC
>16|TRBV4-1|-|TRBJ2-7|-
CASSQGGMGGGYEQYF
TGCGCCAGCAGCCAAGGGGGGATGGGGGGCGGCTACGAGCAGTACTTC
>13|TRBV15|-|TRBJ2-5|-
CATSRDRLETQYF
TGTGCCACCAGCAGAGATCGGTTAGAGACCCAGTACTTC
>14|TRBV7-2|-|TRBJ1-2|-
CASSLGPEGYGYTF
TGTGCCAGCAGCTTAGGCCCGGAAGGATATGGCTACACCTTC
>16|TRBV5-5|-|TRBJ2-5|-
CASSFQATVGRETQYF
TGTGCCAGCAGCTTTCAGGCCACTGTTGGGAGAGAGACCCAGTACTTC
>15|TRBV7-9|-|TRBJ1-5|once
CASSLYQGVNQPQHF
TGTGCCAGCAGCTTATATCAAGGGGTTAATCAGCCCCAGCATTTT
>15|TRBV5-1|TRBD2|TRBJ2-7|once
CASSLTSGTTYEQYF
TGCGCCAGCAGCCTGACTAGCGGGACCACCTACGAGCAGTACTTC
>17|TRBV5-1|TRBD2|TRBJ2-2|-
CASSTKGLAVNTGELFF
TGCGCCAGCAGCACCAAAGGACTAGCGGTGAACACCGGGGAGCTGTTTTTT
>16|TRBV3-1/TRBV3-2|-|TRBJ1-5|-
CASSQDRSTGPQPQHF
TGTGCCAGCAGCCAAGATCGGTCAACAGGGCCACAGCCCCAGCATTTT
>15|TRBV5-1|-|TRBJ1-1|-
CASSLRQGLNTEAFF
TGCGCCAGCAGCTTGAGGCAGGGTCTGAACACTGAAGCTTTCTTT
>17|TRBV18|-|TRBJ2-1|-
CASSPPGTRGGVNEQFF
TGTGCCAGCTCACCACCGGGGACCCGGGGTGGGGTCAATGAGCAGTTCTTC
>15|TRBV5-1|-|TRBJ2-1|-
CASSLRTTPYNEQFF
TGCGCCAGCAGCCTCCGGACTACACCGTACAATGAGCAGTTCTTC
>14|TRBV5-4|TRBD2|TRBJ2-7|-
CASSLASGGGEQYF
TGTGCCAGCAGCCTAGCGAGCGGGGGAGGCGAGCAGTACTTC
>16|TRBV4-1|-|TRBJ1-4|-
CASSQDRGMANEKLFF
TGCGCCAGCAGCCAAGATCGGGGGATGGCTAATGAAAAACTGTTTTTT
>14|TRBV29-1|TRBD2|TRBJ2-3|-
CSVEEWAGGRTQYF
TGCAGCGTTGAAGAATGGGCGGGGGGGAGGACGCAGTATTTT
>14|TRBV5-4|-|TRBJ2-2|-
CASSLFAGAGELFF
TGTGCCAGCAGCTTGTTCGCAGGGGCCGGGGAGCTGTTTTTT
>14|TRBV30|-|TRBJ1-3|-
CAWSVDSSGNTIYF
TGTGCCTGGAGTGTAGACAGCTCTGGAAACACCATATATTTT
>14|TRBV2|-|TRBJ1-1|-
CASYKEQGLVEAFF
TGTGCCAGCTATAAAGAACAGGGTTTGGTTGAAGCTTTCTTT
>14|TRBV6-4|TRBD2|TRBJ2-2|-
CASRPREGTGELFF
TGTGCCAGTCGGCCGAGGGAGGGCACCGGGGAGCTGTTTTTT
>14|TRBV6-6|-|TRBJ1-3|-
CASSYEVSGNTIYF
TGTGCCAGCAGTTACGAGGTCTCTGGAAACACCATATATTTT
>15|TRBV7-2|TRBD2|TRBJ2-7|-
CASSTPGTSTYEQYF
TGTGCCAGCAGCACTCCCGGGACTAGCACGTACGAGCAGTACTTC
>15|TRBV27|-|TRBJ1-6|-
CASSSNRLSDSPLHF
TGTGCCAGCAGTTCCAACAGGCTGAGCGATTCACCCCTCCACTTT
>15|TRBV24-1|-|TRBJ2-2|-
CATSDRGYDTGELFF
TGTGCCACCAGTGACCGGGGGTACGACACCGGGGAGCTGTTTTTT
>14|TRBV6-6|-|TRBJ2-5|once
CASSSRRGQETQYF
TGTGCCAGCAGTTCGAGACGGGGGCAAGAGACCCAGTACTTC
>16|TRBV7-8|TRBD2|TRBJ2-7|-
CASSLVVSSGGYEQYF
TGTGCCAGCAGCTTAGTCGTTTCTAGCGGTGGCTACGAGCAGTACTTC
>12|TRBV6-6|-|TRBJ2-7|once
CASKEGPMGQYF
TGTGCCAGCAAGGAGGGCCCCATGGGGCAGTACTTC
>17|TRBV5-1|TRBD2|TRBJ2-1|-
CASSFPGTSGSYNEQFF
TGCGCCAGCAGCTTCCCCGGGACTAGCGGCTCCTACAATGAGCAGTTCTTC
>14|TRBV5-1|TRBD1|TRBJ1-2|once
CASSPGQPNYGYTF
TGCGCCAGCAGCCCGGGACAGCCGAACTATGGCTACACCTTC
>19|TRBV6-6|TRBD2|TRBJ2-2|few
CASSRTTRLAGGGAGELFF
TGTGCCAGCAGCCGAACTACCCGACTAGCGGGAGGAGGGGCCGGGGAGCTGTTTTTT
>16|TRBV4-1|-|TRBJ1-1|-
CASSQDRFGANTEAFF
TGCGCCAGCAGCCAAGATCGCTTTGGAGCGAACACTGAAGCTTTCTTT
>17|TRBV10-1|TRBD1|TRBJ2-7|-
CASSESPRDRGTYEQYF
TGCGCCAGCAGTGAGTCGCCTCGGGACAGGGGTACCTACGAGCAGTACTTC
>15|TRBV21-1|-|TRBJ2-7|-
CASSKTPQPFYEQYF
TGTGCCAGCAGCAAGACGCCTCAACCCTTCTACGAGCAGTACTTC
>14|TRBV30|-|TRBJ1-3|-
CAWSGGSSGNTIYF
TGTGCCTGGAGTGGCGGAAGCTCTGGAAACACCATATATTTT
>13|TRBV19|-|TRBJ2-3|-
CASSGTVEDTQYF
TGTGCCAGTTCCGGGACGGTAGAGGATACGCAGTATTTT
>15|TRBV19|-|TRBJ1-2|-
CASSIEPAGRSGYTF
TGTGCCAGTAGTATTGAACCAGCAGGGAGGAGTGGCTACACCTTC
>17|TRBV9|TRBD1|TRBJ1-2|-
CASSVEVTGPTVGGYTF
TGTGCCAGCAGCGTAGAGGTGACAGGGCCTACAGTGGGGGGCTACACCTTC
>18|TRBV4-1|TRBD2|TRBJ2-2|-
CASSLADAGAENTGELFF
TGCGCCAGCAGCCTCGCGGACGCGGGAGCTGAGAACACCGGGGAGCTGTTTTTT